A single sample is the source of the 5 T cell receptor beta chains below, sequenced in a study of blood T cell repertoires in COVID-19. The repertoire was sequenced with immunoSEQ multiplex PCR; TCRdb's copy has only in-frame clones and lacks some. The table shows some 220,000 clones, with more than 75% occurring only once. Sequencing input: peripheral blood. The receptors originated from an older woman with COVID-19, enrolled during active disease.

The V call is TRBV4-1, the J call TRBJ1-2, with TRBD1 as a possible D gene (5 bases). CDR1 is MGHRA, CDR2 YSYEKL, per germline. The ends were cut back, 0 bases at V and 8 bases at J, with 16 bases in the middle. This CDR3 contains 15 residues. The CDR3 nucleotides read TGCGCCAGCAGCCAAGACGAGCAGGGAGGGCGAGGCTACACCTTC. This codes for CASSQDEQGGRGYTF.

Ten or more counts support this clone. The chain combines TRBV7-9 with TRBJ2-7; no clear D. The V gene lost 2 bases and the J gene lost 6 bases, with 5 bases spanning the gap. The CDR3 is 11 residues long. Germline V gene data show CDR1 as SEHNR and CDR2 as FQNEAQ (reference sequence). The CDR3 DNA reads TGTGCCAGCAGCTTAACGAGCGAGCAGTACTTC. This sequence encodes CASSLTSEQYF.

J is TRBJ1-1 and V is TRBV6-5; 7 nucleotides align to TRBD1. V was pared by 6 bases and J by 1 base, with 8 bases of the junction left unmatched. CDR1 and CDR2 (germline): MNHEY, SVGAGI. This CDR3 spans 15 amino acids. CDR3 in amino acids: CASRFESGGNTEAFF. CDR3 coding DNA: TGTGCCAGCAGATTCGAATCAGGGGGGAACACTGAAGCTTTCTTT.

V is TRBV6-2 or TRBV6-3 and J is TRBJ2-2, with D unclear. The V gene's germline CDR1 is MNHEY and CDR2 SVGEGT. The CDR3 sequence is 14 residues long. Trimming took off 7 bases at V and 1 base at J, with 10 bases between the two ends. This CDR3 is CASIPFGNTGELFF. In DNA form, the CDR3 reads TGTGCCAGCATCCCGTTCGGGAACACCGGGGAGCTGTTTTTT.

The rearrangement links TRBV19 to TRBJ2-7, with 10 bases fitting TRBD2. V was clipped by 7 bases and J by 3 bases; unmatched bases: 9. Germline V gene sequence: CDR1 LNHDA, CDR2 SQIVND (reference sequence). CDR3 length: 15 amino acids. CDR3 in DNA: TGTGCCAGTACCCCGACTAGCGGGCCTTACTACGAGCAGTACTTC. As protein: CASTPTSGPYYEQYF.